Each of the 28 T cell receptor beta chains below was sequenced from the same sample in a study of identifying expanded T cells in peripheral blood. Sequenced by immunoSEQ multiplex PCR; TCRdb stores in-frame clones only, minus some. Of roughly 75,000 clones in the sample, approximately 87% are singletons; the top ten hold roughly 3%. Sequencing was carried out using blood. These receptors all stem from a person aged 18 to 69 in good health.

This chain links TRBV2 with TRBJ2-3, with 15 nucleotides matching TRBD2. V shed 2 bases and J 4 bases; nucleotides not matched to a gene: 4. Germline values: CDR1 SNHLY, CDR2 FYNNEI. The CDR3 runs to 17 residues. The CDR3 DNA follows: TGTGCCAGCAGTGAATTTGGGACTAGCGGGAGGTCAGATACGCAGTATTTT. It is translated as CASSEFGTSGRSDTQYF.

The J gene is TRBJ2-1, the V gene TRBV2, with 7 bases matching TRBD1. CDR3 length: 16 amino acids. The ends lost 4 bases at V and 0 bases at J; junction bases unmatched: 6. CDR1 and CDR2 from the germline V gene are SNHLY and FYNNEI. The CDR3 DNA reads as TGTGCCAGCAGTGCGCGGACAGGAGCCTCCTACAATGAGCAGTTCTTC. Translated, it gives CASSARTGASYNEQFF.

CDR3 coding DNA: TGTGCCAGCAGTGACGGCGACCTCCCCGGGCAGACCCAGTACTTC. Its translation: CASSDGDLPGQTQYF. The chain links TRBV2 to TRBJ2-5; D uncertain. Deletions cut 3 bases from V and 6 bases from J, with 17 bases between. The CDR3 runs 15 residues. The germline V gene has CDR1 SNHLY and CDR2 FYNNEI.

CDR3 DNA: TGTGCCAGCAGCCGAGGGGGTGGGTCCAGCTACGAGCAGTACTTC. Protein sequence: CASSRGGGSSYEQYF. V usage is TRBV14 and J usage is TRBJ2-7, with a tentative D call TRBD1 (6 bases). Germline V lookup: CDR1 SGHDN, CDR2 FVKESK. The CDR3 contains 15 residues. V lost 4 bases to trimming and J lost 3 bases, with 16 bases between them.

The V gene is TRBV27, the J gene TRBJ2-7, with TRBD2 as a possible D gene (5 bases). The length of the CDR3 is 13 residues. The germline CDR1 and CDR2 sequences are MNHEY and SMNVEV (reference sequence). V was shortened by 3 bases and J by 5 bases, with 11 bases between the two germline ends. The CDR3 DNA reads TGTGCCAGCAGTTTGTCTAGCCGAAACGAGCAGTACTTC. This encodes CASSLSSRNEQYF.

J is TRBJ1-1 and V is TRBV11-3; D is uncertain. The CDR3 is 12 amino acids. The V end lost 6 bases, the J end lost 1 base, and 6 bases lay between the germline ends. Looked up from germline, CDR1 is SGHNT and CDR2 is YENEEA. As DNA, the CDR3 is TGTGCCAGCAGGGGGAAGAACACTGAAGCTTTCTTT. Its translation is CASRGKNTEAFF.

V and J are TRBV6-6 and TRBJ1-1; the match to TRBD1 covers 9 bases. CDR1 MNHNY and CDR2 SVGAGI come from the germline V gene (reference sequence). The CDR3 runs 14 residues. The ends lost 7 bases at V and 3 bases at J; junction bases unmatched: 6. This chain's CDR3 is CASIATGGHTEAFF. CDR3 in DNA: TGTGCCAGCATTGCGACAGGGGGTCACACTGAAGCTTTCTTT.

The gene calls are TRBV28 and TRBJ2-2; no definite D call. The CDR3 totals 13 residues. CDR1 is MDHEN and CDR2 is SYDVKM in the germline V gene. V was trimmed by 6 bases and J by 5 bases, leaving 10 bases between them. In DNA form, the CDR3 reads TGTGCCAGCAGCTTAGGGCCAACCGGGGAGCTGTTTTTT. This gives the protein CASSLGPTGELFF.

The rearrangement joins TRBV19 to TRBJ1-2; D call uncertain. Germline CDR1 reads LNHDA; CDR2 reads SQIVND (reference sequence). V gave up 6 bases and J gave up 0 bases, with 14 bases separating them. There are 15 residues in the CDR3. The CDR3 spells CASSRRADANYGYTF. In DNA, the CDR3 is TGTGCCAGTAGCCGTCGGGCGGATGCTAACTATGGCTACACCTTC.

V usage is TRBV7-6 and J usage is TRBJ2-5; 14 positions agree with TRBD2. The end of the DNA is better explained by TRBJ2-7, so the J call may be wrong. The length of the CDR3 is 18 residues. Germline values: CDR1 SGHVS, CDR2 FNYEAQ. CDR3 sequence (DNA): TGTGCCAGCAGCCCAGGCCGGGGACTAGCGGGAGTTTTTAACGAGCAGTACTTC. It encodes CASSPGRGLAGVFNEQYF.

In DNA, the CDR3 is TGTGCCAGCAGCTTATCGGGACAGCCTAATGAAAAACTGTTTTTT. Its translation: CASSLSGQPNEKLFF. The genes are TRBV11-2 and TRBJ1-4; 7 nucleotides align to TRBD1. The V gene end was trimmed by 2 bases and the J gene end by 3 bases; junction bases not matched to a gene: 3. Germline CDR1 is SGHAT and CDR2 is FQNNGV. The CDR3 length is 15 residues.

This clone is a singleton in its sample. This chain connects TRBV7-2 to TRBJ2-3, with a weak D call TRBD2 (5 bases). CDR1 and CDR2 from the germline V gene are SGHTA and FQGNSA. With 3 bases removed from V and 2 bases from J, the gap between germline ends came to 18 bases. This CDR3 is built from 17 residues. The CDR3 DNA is TGTGCCAGCAGCTTGGGAGCAGGTAGCACACCCACAGATACGCAGTATTTT. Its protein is CASSLGAGSTPTDTQYF.

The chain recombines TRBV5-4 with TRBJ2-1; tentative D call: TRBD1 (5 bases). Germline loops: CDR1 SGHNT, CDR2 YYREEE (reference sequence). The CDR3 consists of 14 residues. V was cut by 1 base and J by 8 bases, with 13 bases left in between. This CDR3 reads CASSLRAGSYEQFF. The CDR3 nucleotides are TGTGCCAGCAGCTTGCGGGCAGGGTCGTATGAGCAGTTCTTC.

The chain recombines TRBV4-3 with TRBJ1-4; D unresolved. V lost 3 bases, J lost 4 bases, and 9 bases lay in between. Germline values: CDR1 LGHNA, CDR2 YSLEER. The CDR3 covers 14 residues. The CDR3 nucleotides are TGCGCCAGCAGCCAGTCGGTTGATAATGAAAAACTGTTTTTT. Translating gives CASSQSVDNEKLFF.

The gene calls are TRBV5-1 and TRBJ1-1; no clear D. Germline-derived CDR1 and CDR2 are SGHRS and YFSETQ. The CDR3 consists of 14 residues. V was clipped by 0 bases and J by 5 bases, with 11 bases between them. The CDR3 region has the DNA TGCGCCAGCAGCTTGGAAGCTGGGAGGACTGAAGCTTTCTTT. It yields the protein CASSLEAGRTEAFF.

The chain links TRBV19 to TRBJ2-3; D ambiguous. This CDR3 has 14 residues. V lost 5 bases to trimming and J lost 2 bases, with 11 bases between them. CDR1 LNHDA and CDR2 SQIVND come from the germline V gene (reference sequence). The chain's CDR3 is CASSPTHATDTQYF. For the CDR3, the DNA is TGTGCCAGTAGTCCGACACACGCCACAGATACGCAGTATTTT.

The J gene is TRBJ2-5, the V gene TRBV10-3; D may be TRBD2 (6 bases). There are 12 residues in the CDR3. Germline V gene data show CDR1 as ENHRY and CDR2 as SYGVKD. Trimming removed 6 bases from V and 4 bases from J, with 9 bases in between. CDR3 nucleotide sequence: TGTGCCATCAGCCCGGGAGTAGAGACCCAGTACTTC. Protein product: CAISPGVETQYF.

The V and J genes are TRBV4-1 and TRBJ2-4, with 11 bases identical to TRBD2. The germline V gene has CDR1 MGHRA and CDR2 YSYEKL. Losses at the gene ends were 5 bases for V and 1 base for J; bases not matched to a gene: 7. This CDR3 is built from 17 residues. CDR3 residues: CASSEPLAGEAKNIQYF. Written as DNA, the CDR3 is TGCGCCAGCAGCGAACCACTAGCGGGAGAGGCCAAAAACATTCAGTACTTC.

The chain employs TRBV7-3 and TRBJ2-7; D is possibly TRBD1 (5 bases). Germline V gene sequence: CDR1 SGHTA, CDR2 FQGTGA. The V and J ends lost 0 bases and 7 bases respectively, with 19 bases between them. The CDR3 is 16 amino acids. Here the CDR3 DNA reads TGTGCCAGCAGCTTAACAGTGGGGCAGACTTCATCAGAGCAGTACTTC. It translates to CASSLTVGQTSSEQYF.

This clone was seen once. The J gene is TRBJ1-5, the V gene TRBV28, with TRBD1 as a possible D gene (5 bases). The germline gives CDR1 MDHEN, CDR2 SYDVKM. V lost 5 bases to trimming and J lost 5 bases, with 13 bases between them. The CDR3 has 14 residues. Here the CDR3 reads CASSRDVAYQPQHF. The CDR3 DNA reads TGTGCCAGCAGTCGGGACGTAGCTTATCAGCCCCAGCATTTT. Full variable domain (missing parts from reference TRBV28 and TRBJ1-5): DVKVTQSSRYLVKRTGEKVFLECVQDMDHENMFWYRQDPGLGLRLIYFSYDVKMKEKGDIPEGYSVSREKKERFSLILESASTNQTSMYLCASSRDVAYQPQHFGDGTRLSIL.

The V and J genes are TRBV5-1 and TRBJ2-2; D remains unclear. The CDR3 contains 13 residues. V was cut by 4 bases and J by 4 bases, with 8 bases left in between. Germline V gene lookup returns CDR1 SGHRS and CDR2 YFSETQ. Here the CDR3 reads CASSRPATGELFF. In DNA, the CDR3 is TGCGCCAGCAGCAGGCCCGCCACCGGGGAGCTGTTTTTT.

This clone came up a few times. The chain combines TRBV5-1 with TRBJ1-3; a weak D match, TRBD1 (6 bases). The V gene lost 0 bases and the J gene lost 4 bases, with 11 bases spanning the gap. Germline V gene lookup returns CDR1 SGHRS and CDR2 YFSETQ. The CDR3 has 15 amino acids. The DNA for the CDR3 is TGCGCCAGCAGCTTGGACAGGGATCCGGGAAACACCATATATTTT. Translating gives CASSLDRDPGNTIYF.

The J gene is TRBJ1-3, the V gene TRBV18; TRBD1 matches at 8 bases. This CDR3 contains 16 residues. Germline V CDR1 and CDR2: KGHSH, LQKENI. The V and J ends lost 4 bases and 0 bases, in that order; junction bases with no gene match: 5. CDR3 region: CASSLGQGASGNTIYF. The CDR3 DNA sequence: TGTGCCAGCTCACTCGGACAGGGCGCCTCTGGAAACACCATATATTTT.

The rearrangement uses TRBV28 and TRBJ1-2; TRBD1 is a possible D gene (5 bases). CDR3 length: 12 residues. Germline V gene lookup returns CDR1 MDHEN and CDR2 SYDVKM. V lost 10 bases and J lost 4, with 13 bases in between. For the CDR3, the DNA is TGTGCCACCACGAGAGGGACCTATGGCTACACCTTC. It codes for CATTRGTYGYTF.

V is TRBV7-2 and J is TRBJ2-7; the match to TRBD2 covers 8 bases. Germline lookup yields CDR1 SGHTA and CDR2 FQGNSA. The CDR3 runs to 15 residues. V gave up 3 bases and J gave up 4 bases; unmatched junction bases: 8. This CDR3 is CASSFDRAGEYEQYF. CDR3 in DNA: TGTGCCAGCAGCTTCGATCGAGCGGGAGAGTACGAGCAGTACTTC.

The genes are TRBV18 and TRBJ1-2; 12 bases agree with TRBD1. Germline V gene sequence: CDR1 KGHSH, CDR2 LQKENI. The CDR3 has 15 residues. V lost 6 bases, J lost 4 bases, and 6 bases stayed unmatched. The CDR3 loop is CASSVGTGGSYGYTF. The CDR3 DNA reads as TGTGCCAGCTCGGTTGGGACAGGGGGCAGCTATGGCTACACCTTC.

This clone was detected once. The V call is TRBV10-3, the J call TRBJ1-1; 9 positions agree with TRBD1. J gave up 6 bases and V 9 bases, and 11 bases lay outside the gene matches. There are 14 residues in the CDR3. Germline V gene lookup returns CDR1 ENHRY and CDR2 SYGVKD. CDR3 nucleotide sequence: TGTGCCATAGGGTCCGGGACAGGGCCCGCTGAAGCTTTCTTT. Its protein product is CAIGSGTGPAEAFF.

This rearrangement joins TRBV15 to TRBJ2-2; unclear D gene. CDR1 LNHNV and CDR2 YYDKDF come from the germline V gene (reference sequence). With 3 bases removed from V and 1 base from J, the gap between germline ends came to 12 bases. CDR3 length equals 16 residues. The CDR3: CATSSRRRWNTGELFF. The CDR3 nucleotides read TGTGCCACCAGCAGCAGACGTCGGTGGAACACCGGGGAGCTGTTTTTT.